This TCR beta chain comes out of a study of T cells in Graves' hyperthyroidism and ophthalmopathy. The PBMCs had their origin in 7.5 to 10 ml of fresh peripheral blood. The V gene end was trimmed by 3 bases and the J gene end by 3 bases; junction bases not matched to a gene: 2. The CDR3 runs 14 residues. Germline V gene data show CDR1 as LNHDA and CDR2 as SQIVND (reference sequence). Amplification targeted TCR beta CDR3 regions from RNA transcripts. The HTBI primer set served for first-round RT-PCR of the TCR CDR3. From the multiplex PCR reads, TCRdb called clonotypes with MiXCR, one entry per CDR3 protein. The sample yields fewer than 450,000 distinct CDR3 sequences, about a sixth seen once.

The chain uses TRBV19 and TRBJ2-3; 8 bases match TRBD1. The sequencing input was blood. The sequence was obtained from a woman between 25 and 40 years old with Graves' hyperthyroidism that later progressed to Graves' ophthalmopathy. CDR3 protein: CASSIGQGTDTQYF. Written as DNA, the CDR3 is TGTGCCAGTAGTATTGGACAGGGTACAGATACGCAGTATTTT.